The clone carrying this TCR beta chain was seen only a few times. Antigen specificity is unknown. PBMC-derived CD4+ and CD8+ T cells were sorted. RNA extraction was followed by reverse transcription into cDNA, which acted as the sequencing template. Some clones are missing from TCRdb's copy, which holds only in-frame ones; the method was immunoSEQ multiplex PCR. The data contain under 250,000 clones, 45% to 70% of them singletons. The sample originates from a study of CD8+ T cells in alopecia areata. V lost 6 bases and J lost 4, with 9 bases in between. Germline V gene data show CDR1 as SQVTM and CDR2 as ANQGSEA. CDR3 size: 11 residues. Study conclusions and caveats: Compared with normal scalp, lesional scalp had higher clonality and more expanded CD8+ clones. Mice showed clearer TCR sharing than patients did, a gap that was possibly HLA-related.

The TCR sequence derives from a human donor in good health. This sequence joins TRBV29-1 and TRBJ1-2; no clear D gene. Sequences were obtained from CD8+ T cells sorted from blood. In nucleotides, the CDR3 is TGCAGCGTCCCCAGCAGCTATGGCTACACCTTC. This gives the protein CSVPSSYGYTF.